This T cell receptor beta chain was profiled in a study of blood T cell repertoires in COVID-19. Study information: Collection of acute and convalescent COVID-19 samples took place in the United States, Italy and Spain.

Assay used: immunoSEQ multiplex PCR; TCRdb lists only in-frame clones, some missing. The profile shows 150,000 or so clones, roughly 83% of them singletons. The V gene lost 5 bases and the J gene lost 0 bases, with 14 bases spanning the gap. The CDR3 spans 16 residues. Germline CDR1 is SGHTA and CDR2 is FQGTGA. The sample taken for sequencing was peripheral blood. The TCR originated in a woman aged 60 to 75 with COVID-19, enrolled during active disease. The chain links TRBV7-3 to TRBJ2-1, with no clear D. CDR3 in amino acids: CASSLTTSSSYNEQFF. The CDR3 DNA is TGTGCCAGCAGCCTCACGACAAGTAGCTCCTACAATGAGCAGTTCTTC.